Listed here are 26 T cell receptor beta chains from one sample, sequenced in a study of T cell repertoires in aging, cancer and after chemotherapy. Amplification of TCR beta used genomic DNA extracted from peripheral blood. A mixed TRB-A/B primer pool amplified rearranged TRB by multiplex touch-down PCR. In TCRdb, the multiplex PCR reads were re-called with MiXCR into one record per CDR3 protein. This sample has about 10,000 distinct CDR3 sequences; around two fifths occur once, and the top ten carry roughly 1.7%. The material sequenced was blood. These receptors were taken from a human donor in good health.

This clonotype was detected only a few times. The chain is built from TRBV6-4 and TRBJ1-2; tentative D call: TRBD1 (6 bases). Germline V gene lookup returns CDR1 MRHNA and CDR2 SNTAGT. The CDR3 sequence is 16 residues long. Trimming removed 3 bases at V and 4 bases at J, with 18 bases between. CDR3 in DNA: TGTGCCAGCAGTGAAAGGGGGGAGGCCTTAGGCTATGGCTACACCTTC. Residues: CASSERGEALGYGYTF.

V is TRBV20-1 and J is TRBJ1-4; the match to TRBD1 covers 7 bases. Per germline, CDR1 DFQATT and CDR2 SNEGSKA (reference sequence). This CDR3 has 11 amino acids. Germline trimming cut 1 base from V and 16 bases from J; bases unmatched to any gene: 6. This CDR3 is CSARGAGGGFF. CDR3 in DNA: TGCAGTGCTAGAGGGGCAGGGGGAGGGTTTTTT.

This rearrangement joins TRBV12-5 to TRBJ2-5; D is unclear. Looked up from germline, CDR1 is LGHNT and CDR2 is FRNRAP. This CDR3 comprises 14 residues. The CDR3 DNA is TGTGCCAGCAGTTTAGACTCACATAGGGAGACCCAGTACTTC. The encoded protein is CASSLDSHRETQYF.

About this clonotype itself: Germline and junction disagree at one end, which may indicate a read error. The V gene is TRBV20-1, the J gene TRBJ2-5; 9 bases agree with TRBD1. This CDR3 comprises 13 residues. CDR1 is DFQATT, CDR2 SNEGSKA, per germline (reference sequence). CDR3 protein: CSTRQGVQETQYF. As DNA, the CDR3 is TGCAGTACTAGACAGGGGGTTCAAGAGACCCAGTACTTC.

This clonotype was counted between two and nine times. This chain joins TRBV12-3 or TRBV12-4 and TRBJ1-6; D uncertain. This CDR3 is 12 amino acids long. The V gene lost 2 bases and the J gene lost 9 bases, with 5 bases spanning the gap. The CDR3 DNA reads as TGTGCCAGCAGTTTAAGTCGTTCACCCCTCCACTTT. Translating gives CASSLSRSPLHF.

The V and J genes are TRBV5-5 and TRBJ2-2; TRBD2 matches at 15 bases. V trimming: 3 bases; J trimming: 3 bases; junction bases outside the gene matches: 3. The CDR3 contains 17 residues. Germline CDR1 reads SGHKS; CDR2 reads YYEKEE (reference sequence). The CDR3 is CASSWTSGGADTGELFF. CDR3 sequence (DNA): TGTGCCAGCAGCTGGACTAGCGGGGGGGCCGACACCGGGGAGCTGTTTTTT.

The chain combines TRBV5-6 with TRBJ2-4; 11 bases are a match to TRBD1. Germline loops: CDR1 SGHDT, CDR2 YYEEEE. Trimming removed 5 bases from V and 5 bases from J; junction bases left unmatched: 6. The CDR3 extends over 15 amino acids. CDR3 region: CASRAGQGGQNIQYF. The DNA for the CDR3 is TGTGCCAGCAGAGCGGGACAGGGGGGACAAAACATTCAGTACTTC.

This clonotype was seen a few times. V and J are TRBV28 and TRBJ2-7, with 10 nucleotides matching TRBD2. In germline, CDR1 is MDHEN, CDR2 SYDVKM. Trimming took 6 bases from V and 1 from J; bases not matched to a gene: 6. The CDR3 spans 15 residues. The DNA of the CDR3 is TGTGCCAGCAGCCCTAGCGGGGGAATATCCTACGAGCAGTACGTC. The encoded protein is CASSPSGGISYEQYV.

This clonotype has a handful of counts. The rearrangement uses TRBV6-5 and TRBJ1-1; no clear D gene. The CDR3 sequence is 13 residues long. Germline V gene sequence: CDR1 MNHEY, CDR2 SVGAGI. Trimming stripped 0 bases from V and 1 base from J, with 3 bases between. CDR3: CASSYSQNTEAFF. The CDR3 DNA follows: TGTGCCAGCAGTTACTCCCAGAACACTGAAGCTTTCTTT.

The sample holds a few counts of this clonotype. This chain joins TRBV7-6 and TRBJ1-4; D is undetermined. Trimming cost V 4 bases and J 7 bases, with 10 bases left between them. CDR1 and CDR2 (germline): SGHVS, FNYEAQ. The CDR3 extends over 13 amino acids. DNA for the CDR3: TGTGCCAGCAGCTCCGGACTCAGTGAAAAACTGTTTTTT. This encodes CASSSGLSEKLFF.

The chain employs TRBV6-5 and TRBJ1-6; the D is unclear. The CDR3 runs to 12 residues. V was shortened by 5 bases and J by 11 bases, with 10 bases between the two germline ends. Germline-derived CDR1 and CDR2 are MNHEY and SVGAGI. Here the CDR3 DNA reads TGTGCCAGCAGTGAAAGAACGACACCCCTCCACTTT. Translation: CASSERTTPLHF.

The rearrangement links TRBV6-1 to TRBJ1-4, with 7 bases lining up with TRBD1. CDR1 MNHNS and CDR2 SASEGT come from the germline V gene. This CDR3 region has 14 residues. J was trimmed by 7 bases and V by 6 bases; bases with no gene match: 8. The CDR3 nucleotides are TGTGCCAGCAGACTGACAGGGTCGAGTGAAAAACTGTTTTTT. As protein: CASRLTGSSEKLFF.

The J gene is TRBJ1-1, the V gene TRBV5-4; tentative D call: TRBD1 (5 bases). This CDR3 is built from 12 residues. Trimming took 1 base from V and 11 from J, leaving 12 bases between them. CDR1 is SGHNT, CDR2 YYREEE, per germline (reference sequence). In DNA form, the CDR3 reads TGTGCCAGCAGCTTGCAGGGATTCGTTGCTTTCTTT. This sequence encodes CASSLQGFVAFF.

This chain links TRBV12-3 or TRBV12-4 with TRBJ2-7; 9 bases fit TRBD1. J lost 5 bases, V lost 3 bases, and 8 bases had no gene match. CDR3 size: 15 residues. The CDR3 loop is CASSFYRGLRNEQYF. CDR3 nucleotide sequence: TGTGCCAGCAGTTTTTACAGGGGGCTGAGGAACGAGCAGTACTTC.

This clonotype was counted only a few times. The CDR3 loop is CASSLVGGGAGGELFF. CDR3 in DNA: TGTGCCAGCAGCTTAGTCGGCGGGGGGGCCGGAGGGGAGCTGTTTTTT. This sequence joins TRBV7-6 and TRBJ2-2, with 9 bases matching TRBD2. The CDR3 spans 16 residues. From germline, CDR1 is SGHVS and CDR2 FNYEAQ. V gave up 1 base and J gave up 8 bases; unmatched junction bases: 8.

The chain employs TRBV11-3 and TRBJ2-7, with D tentatively TRBD1 (6 bases). Germline V CDR1 and CDR2: SGHNT, YENEEA. The V end was cut by 1 base, the J end by 2 bases, with 21 bases between. The CDR3 is 18 amino acids. CDR3 protein: CASSLVNRARNGPYEQYF. In nucleotides, the CDR3 is TGTGCCAGCAGCTTAGTGAACAGGGCCAGGAATGGTCCCTACGAGCAGTACTTC.

This rearrangement joins TRBV5-4 to TRBJ2-3; 10 nucleotides align to TRBD1. V shed 2 bases, J shed 5 bases, and the junction held 5 bases outside the gene matches. Germline CDR1 SGHNT, CDR2 YYREEE (reference sequence). The CDR3 has 15 amino acids. Here the CDR3 reads CASSFRQGAGDTQYF. The CDR3, as DNA: TGTGCCAGCAGCTTTCGACAGGGGGCCGGAGATACGCAGTATTTT.

V is TRBV5-4 and J is TRBJ2-1; TRBD1 matches at 7 bases. V lost 4 bases to trimming and J lost 5 bases; unmatched junction nucleotides: 3. The CDR3 is 13 residues long. CDR1 and CDR2 from the germline V gene are SGHNT and YYREEE (reference sequence). The DNA of the CDR3 is TGTGCCAGCAGCCGCGACAGGGACAATGAGCAGTTCTTC. As protein: CASSRDRDNEQFF.

This clonotype was observed a handful of times. V and J are TRBV7-2 and TRBJ1-4; D uncertain. From germline, CDR1 is SGHTA and CDR2 FQGNSA. The CDR3 extends over 16 amino acids. Trimming took off 1 base at V and 7 bases at J, with 16 bases between the two ends. CDR3 DNA sequence: TGTGCCAGCAGCTTAGTACCTGGGTCGTTGGCTGAAAAACTGTTTTTT. This encodes CASSLVPGSLAEKLFF.

This chain links TRBV19 with TRBJ1-6, with 8 bases fitting TRBD1. This CDR3 is built from 14 residues. Germline V gene sequence: CDR1 LNHDA, CDR2 SQIVND (reference sequence). Unmatched junction bases numbered 5, after V lost 3 bases and J lost 10 bases. This CDR3 is CASSIGQGRSPLHF. The CDR3 DNA reads as TGTGCCAGTAGTATCGGACAGGGTAGATCACCCCTCCACTTT. Filled out from reference TRBV19 and TRBJ1-6, the complete variable domain reads DGGITQSPKYLFRKEGQNVTLSCEQNLNHDAMYWYRQDPGQGLRLIYYSQIVNDFQKGDIAEGYSVSREKKESFPLTVTSAQKNPTAFYLCASSIGQGRSPLHFGNGTRLTVT.

The CDR3 here is CASSSSGGRYGYTF. The CDR3, as DNA: TGTGCCAGCAGTTCATCAGGGGGACGGTATGGCTACACCTTC. The rearrangement joins TRBV27 to TRBJ1-2, with 7 nucleotides matching TRBD1. After removal of 4 bases from V and 5 bases from J, the junction contained 7 bases not matched to a gene. The CDR3 spans 14 residues. Germline V CDR1 and CDR2: MNHEY, SMNVEV (reference sequence).

This clonotype was counted a few times. V and J are TRBV20-1 and TRBJ1-1; 12 nucleotides agree with TRBD1. The CDR3 contains 12 residues. Germline CDR1 and CDR2: DFQATT and SNEGSKA (reference sequence). The CDR3 sequence is CSGTGGNTEAFF. Written as DNA, the CDR3 is TGCAGCGGGACAGGGGGCAACACTGAAGCTTTCTTT.

The J gene is TRBJ1-2, the V gene TRBV7-9; 9 bases are shared with TRBD1. Germline CDR1 is SEHNR and CDR2 is FQNEAQ (reference sequence). The CDR3 loop spans 19 amino acids. Trimming removed 4 bases from V and 6 bases from J; junction bases left unmatched: 21. As DNA, the CDR3 is TGTGCCAGCAGCTACCGGCCGTGGTCGGACAGGGGTTCTAAAAATGGCTACACCTTC. As protein: CASSYRPWSDRGSKNGYTF.

This clonotype turned up a few times. The gene calls are TRBV30 and TRBJ1-6, with D maybe TRBD1 (5 bases). The CDR3 loop spans 13 amino acids. Germline CDR1 and CDR2: GTSNPN and SVGIG (reference sequence). Between the trimmed V and J ends, which lost 3 bases and 10 bases, there was a span of 13 bases. The CDR3 DNA follows: TGTGCCTGGAGCCCCCCGGGGGACTCACCCCTCCACTTT. It specifies CAWSPPGDSPLHF.

V gene TRBV19 combines with J gene TRBJ1-1; D gene uncertain. CDR1 and CDR2 (germline): LNHDA, SQIVND (reference sequence). Trimming took 4 bases from V and 4 from J, leaving 10 bases between them. The CDR3 spans 13 residues. CDR3: CASSTFRGTEAFF. The CDR3 DNA is TGTGCCAGTAGTACCTTCCGGGGCACTGAAGCTTTCTTT.

The chain employs TRBV7-6 and TRBJ1-4, with a tentative D call TRBD1 (5 bases). Germline-derived CDR1 and CDR2 are SGHVS and FNYEAQ. The germline V and J ends were trimmed by 1 base and 7 bases, with 13 bases remaining between them. The CDR3 is 15 amino acids. In DNA, the CDR3 is TGTGCCAGCAGCTTAGTCGGGGGGAAGGTTGAAAAACTGTTTTTT. It yields the protein CASSLVGGKVEKLFF.